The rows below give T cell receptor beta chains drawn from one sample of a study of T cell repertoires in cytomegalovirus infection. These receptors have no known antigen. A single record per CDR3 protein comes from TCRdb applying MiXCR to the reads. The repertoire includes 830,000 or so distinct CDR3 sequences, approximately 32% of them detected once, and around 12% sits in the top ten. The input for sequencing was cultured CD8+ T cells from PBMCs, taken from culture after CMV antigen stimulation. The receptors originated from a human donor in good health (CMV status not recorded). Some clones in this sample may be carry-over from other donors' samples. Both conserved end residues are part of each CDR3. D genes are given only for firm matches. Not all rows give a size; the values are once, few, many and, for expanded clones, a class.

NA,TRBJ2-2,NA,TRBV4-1,CASSRGVNTGELFF,TGCGCCAGTAGTCGAGGAGTTAACACCGGGGAGCTGTTTTTT
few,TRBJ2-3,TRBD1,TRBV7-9,CASSRPDRLPSTDTQYF,TGTGCCAGCAGCCGTCCGGACAGGTTGCCTAGCACAGATACGCAGTATTTT
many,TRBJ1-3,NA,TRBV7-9,CASSPPGAERRNTIYF,TGTGCCAGCAGCCCCCCCGGGGCAGAACGAAGAAACACCATATATTTT
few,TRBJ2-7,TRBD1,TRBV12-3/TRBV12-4,CASSPGQGTHEQYF,TGTGCCAGCAGTCCCGGACAGGGGACGCACGAGCAGTACTTC
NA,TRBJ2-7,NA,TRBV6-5,CASSYSKPGSWSSYEQYF,TGTGCCAGCAGTTACTCGAAACCCGGGAGCTGGAGCTCCTACGAGCAGTACTTC
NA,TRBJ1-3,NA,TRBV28,CASSFASSGNTIYF,TGTGCCAGCAGTTTCGCGTCCTCTGGAAACACCATATATTTT
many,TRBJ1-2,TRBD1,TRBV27,CASSPGTVYGYTF,TGTGCCAGCAGCCCCGGGACAGTCTATGGCTACACCTTC
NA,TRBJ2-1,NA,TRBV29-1,CSVEGGQTLMGNEQFF,TGCAGCGTTGAAGGTGGGCAGACGCTCATGGGGAATGAGCAGTTCTTC
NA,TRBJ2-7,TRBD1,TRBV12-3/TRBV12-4,CASRRTGQKNYEQYF,TGTGCCAGCAGGCGGACAGGGCAGAAAAACTACGAGCAGTACTTC
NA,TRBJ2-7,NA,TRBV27,CASSLSRAKDEQYF,TGTGCCAGCAGTTTATCGAGGGCAAAGGACGAGCAGTACTTC
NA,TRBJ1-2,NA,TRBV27,CASSSSLLEGTNYGYTF,TGTGCCAGCAGTTCTAGCCTACTTGAGGGGACTAACTATGGCTACACCTTC
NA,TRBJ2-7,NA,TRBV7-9,CASSRPTVYEQYF,TGTGCCAGCAGCCGACCGACGGTCTACGAGCAGTACTTC
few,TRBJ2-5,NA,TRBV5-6,CASSLGLSTVVFKETQYF,TGTGCCAGCAGCTTGGGTCTATCGACAGTCGTATTCAAAGAGACCCAGTACTTC
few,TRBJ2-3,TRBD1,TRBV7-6,CASSNTGTGVADTQYF,TGTGCCAGCAGCAACACCGGGACAGGGGTGGCAGATACGCAGTATTTT
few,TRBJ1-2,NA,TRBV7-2,CASSLLNSYGYTF,TGTGCCAGCAGCTTACTCAACAGTTATGGCTACACCTTC
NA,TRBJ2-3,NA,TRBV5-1,CASSLGDSPTDTQYF,TGCGCCAGCAGCTTGGGGGACTCGCCCACAGATACGCAGTATTTT
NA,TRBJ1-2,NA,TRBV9,CASSADPPGRRDGYTF,TGTGCCAGCAGCGCGGATCCCCCAGGCCGCCGGGATGGCTACACCTTC
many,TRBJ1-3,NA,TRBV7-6,CASSSGGAGNTIYF,TGTGCCAGCAGCTCCGGAGGGGCTGGAAACACCATATATTTT
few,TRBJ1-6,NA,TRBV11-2,CASSSGRGNPSPLHF,TGTGCCAGCAGCTCTGGAAGGGGAAACCCTTCACCCCTCCACTTT
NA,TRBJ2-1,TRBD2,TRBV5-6,CASTSGGVNNEQFF,TGTGCCAGCACTAGCGGGGGGGTCAACAATGAGCAGTTCTTC
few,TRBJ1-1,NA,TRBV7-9,CASSSSPRVGDTEAFF,TGTGCCAGCAGCTCATCCCCTCGGGTGGGAGACACTGAAGCTTTCTTT
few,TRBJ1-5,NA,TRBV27,CASSYGGGLYQPQHF,TGTGCCAGCAGTTACGGAGGGGGTCTCTATCAGCCCCAGCATTTT
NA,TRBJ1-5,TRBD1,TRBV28,CASSPQTGEHQPQHF,TGTGCCAGCAGTCCACAGACAGGGGAACATCAGCCCCAGCATTTT
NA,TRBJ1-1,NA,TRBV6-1,CASSSYTGNTEAFF,TGTGCCAGCAGTTCCTACACGGGGAACACTGAAGCTTTCTTT
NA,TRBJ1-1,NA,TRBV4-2,CASSQDWRKNTEAFF,TGTGCCAGCAGCCAAGATTGGAGGAAGAACACTGAAGCTTTCTTT
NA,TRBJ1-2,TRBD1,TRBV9,CASSGDRVSGYTF,TGTGCCAGCAGCGGAGACAGGGTCTCTGGCTACACCTTC
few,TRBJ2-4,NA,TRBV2,CASTSGHINIQYF,TGTGCCAGCACCTCGGGACACATCAACATTCAGTACTTC
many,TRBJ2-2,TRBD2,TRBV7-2,CASSAKLAGGITIGELFF,TGTGCCAGCAGCGCCAAACTAGCGGGGGGGATTACAATCGGGGAGCTGTTTTTT
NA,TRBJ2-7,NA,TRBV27,CASSLTGFTYEQYF,TGTGCCAGCAGTTTAACAGGGTTCACCTACGAGCAGTACTTC
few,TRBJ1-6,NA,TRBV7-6,CASSATGGSPLHF,TGTGCCAGCAGCGCGACAGGAGGGTCACCCCTCCACTTT
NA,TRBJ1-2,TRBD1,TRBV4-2,CASSQDRGLLYGYTF,TGTGCCAGCAGCCAGGACAGGGGGCTCCTCTATGGCTACACCTTC
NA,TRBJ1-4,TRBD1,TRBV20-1,CSARVGFLGRGRVGEKLFF,TGCAGTGCTAGAGTCGGCTTTCTTGGCAGGGGGAGAGTAGGCGAAAAACTGTTTTTT
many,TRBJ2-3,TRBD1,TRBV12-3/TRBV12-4,CASRPGQGLDTQYF,TGTGCCAGCAGACCGGGACAGGGGCTAGATACGCAGTATTTT
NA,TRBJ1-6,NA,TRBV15,CATSSLFGYNSPLHF,TGTGCCACCAGCAGTCTCTTTGGTTATAATTCACCCCTCCACTTT
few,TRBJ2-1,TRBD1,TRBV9,CASSPRDSRSFAYEQFF,TGTGCCAGCAGCCCCAGGGACAGCCGCTCGTTCGCCTATGAGCAGTTCTTC
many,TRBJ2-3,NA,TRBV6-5,CASSQTGTDTQYF,TGTGCCAGCAGCCAAACAGGGACAGATACGCAGTATTTT
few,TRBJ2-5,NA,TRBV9,CASSPDSGTVETQYF,TGTGCCAGCAGTCCTGACTCCGGTACAGTAGAGACCCAGTACTTC